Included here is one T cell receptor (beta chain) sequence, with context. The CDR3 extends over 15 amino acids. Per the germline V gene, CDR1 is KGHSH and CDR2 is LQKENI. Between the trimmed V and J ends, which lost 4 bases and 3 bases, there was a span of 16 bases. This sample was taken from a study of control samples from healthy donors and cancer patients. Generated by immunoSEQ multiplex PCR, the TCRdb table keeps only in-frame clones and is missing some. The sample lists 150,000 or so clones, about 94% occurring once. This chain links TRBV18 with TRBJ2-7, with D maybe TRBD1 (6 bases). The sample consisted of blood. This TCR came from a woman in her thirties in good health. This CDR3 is CASSRDRISNYEQYF. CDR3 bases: TGTGCCAGCTCACGTGACAGGATATCGAACTACGAGCAGTACTTC.